Presented here are 29 T cell receptor beta chains from one specimen sequenced in a study of PD-L1 blockade in urothelial cancer (TCRdb year 2017). The library was built by means of the immunoSEQ multiplex PCR assay. TCRdb took this table from immuneACCESS and kept in-frame rearrangements with V and J called. Such tables lack part of the clones; where checked against another copy, unresolved V genes explain under half of the gap, and the rest is unexplained. The table for this sample lists roughly 21,000 clones; around 90% of them were counted only once. The leading ten clones occupy about 15% of the sample. Sequencing used PBMCs, obtained around atezolizumab (anti-PD-L1) treatment. The receptors were sampled from an older woman with urothelial cancer.

The chain joins TRBV28 to TRBJ2-7, with 8 bases fitting TRBD1. The junction had 6 bases not matched to a gene; V was cut back by 5 bases and J by 6 bases. The CDR3 has 13 residues. Germline CDR1 and CDR2: MDHEN and SYDVKM. The CDR3 is CASSRDRISEQYF. The CDR3, as DNA: TGTGCCAGCAGTCGGGACAGGATAAGCGAGCAGTACTTC.

The J gene is TRBJ1-4, the V gene TRBV28; 7 bases align to TRBD1. Germline lookup yields CDR1 MDHEN and CDR2 SYDVKM. Germline trimming cut 5 bases from V and 5 bases from J; bases unmatched to any gene: 5. The length of the CDR3 is 14 residues. CDR3 sequence: CASSPGTVNEKLFF. CDR3 DNA: TGTGCCAGCAGTCCCGGGACAGTCAATGAAAAACTGTTTTTT.

The V gene is TRBV9, the J gene TRBJ1-1; TRBD1 agrees at 8 bases. The CDR3 is 16 residues long. Germline V lookup: CDR1 SGDLS, CDR2 YYNGEE. With V trimmed by 0 bases and J by 3 bases, 7 bases remained unmatched. The CDR3 nucleotides are TGTGCCAGCAGCGTAGGAACAGGGGGTATGGACACTGAAGCTTTCTTT. Amino acid sequence: CASSVGTGGMDTEAFF.

The rearrangement uses TRBV10-3 and TRBJ2-7, with 10 positions matching TRBD2. Germline V gene data show CDR1 as ENHRY and CDR2 as SYGVKD. Trimming took 4 bases from V and 0 from J; bases not matched to a gene: 12. The CDR3 totals 18 residues. The CDR3 sequence is CAISGRGTSEVSSYEQYF. For the CDR3, the DNA is TGTGCCATCAGTGGCAGGGGGACTAGCGAGGTGAGCTCCTACGAGCAGTACTTC.

The gene calls are TRBV6-1 and TRBJ2-7, with TRBD2 matching over 7 bases. The CDR3 extends over 14 amino acids. The germline CDR1 and CDR2 sequences are MNHNS and SASEGT. With 8 bases clipped from V and 6 bases from J, the junction kept 13 bases outside the gene matches. CDR3 in DNA: TGTGCCAGCCGATTAGCGCGGGAGTATCTCGAGCAGTACTTC. As protein: CASRLAREYLEQYF.

The CDR3 nucleotides are TGTGCCAGTAGTTTCTCGACATACTCCTACGAGCAGTACTTC. This translates into CASSFSTYSYEQYF. This sequence joins TRBV19 and TRBJ2-7; D is unclear. CDR1 is LNHDA, CDR2 SQIVND, per germline (reference sequence). V lost 5 bases and J lost 0, with 11 bases in between. CDR3 length equals 14 residues.

This clone was detected only once. The chain employs TRBV13 and TRBJ2-7, with TRBD2 matching over 9 bases. The V gene's germline CDR1 is PRHDT and CDR2 FYEKMQ (reference sequence). The CDR3 has 16 residues. The V gene end was trimmed by 0 bases and the J gene end by 2 bases; junction bases not matched to a gene: 5. CDR3 DNA sequence: TGTGCCAGCAGCTTAGGGGCTAGCGGGAATACCTACGAGCAGTACTTC. This encodes CASSLGASGNTYEQYF. The whole variable domain, remainder taken from reference TRBV13 and TRBJ2-7, is AAGVIQSPRHLIKEKRETATLKCYPIPRHDTVYWYQQGPGQDPQFLISFYEKMQSDKGSIPDRFSAQQFSDYHSELNMSSLELGDSALYFCASSLGASGNTYEQYFGPGTRLTVT.

The gene calls are TRBV5-6 and TRBJ1-1; D is unresolved. The CDR3 length is 15 residues. Germline V gene lookup returns CDR1 SGHDT and CDR2 YYEEEE. Trimming removed 2 bases from V and 6 bases from J, with 17 bases in between. The CDR3 is CASSLWRRAGSEAFF. Here the CDR3 DNA reads TGTGCCAGCAGCTTATGGAGAAGGGCGGGCTCTGAAGCTTTCTTT.

This clone was counted once. The CDR3 nucleotides read TGCGCCAGCAGCCAGGGGGGTGGCTCCTACGAGCAGTACTTC. This encodes CASSQGGGSYEQYF. The V call is TRBV5-1, the J call TRBJ2-7; possibly TRBD1 for D (7 bases). The V and J ends lost 4 bases and 0 bases respectively, with 11 bases between them. This CDR3 comprises 14 residues. Germline V gene lookup returns CDR1 SGHRS and CDR2 YFSETQ.

V gene TRBV19 combines with J gene TRBJ1-2; D gene unclear. CDR1 and CDR2 (germline): LNHDA, SQIVND (reference sequence). V lost 3 bases, J lost 0 bases, and 5 bases lay in between. This CDR3 contains 13 residues. CDR3 coding DNA: TGTGCCAGTAGTATCTCCGCTAACTATGGCTACACCTTC. It codes for CASSISANYGYTF.

The chain combines TRBV7-2 with TRBJ2-1; 9 nucleotides align to TRBD2. Looked up from germline, CDR1 is SGHTA and CDR2 is FQGNSA. J lost 0 bases, V lost 0 bases, and 6 bases had no gene match. The CDR3 spans 18 residues. This CDR3 reads CASSLAVAGANSYNEQFF. DNA of the CDR3: TGTGCCAGCAGCTTAGCTGTAGCGGGAGCCAACTCCTACAATGAGCAGTTCTTC.

This CDR3 reads CASSSKNRPGQGHGEQFF. The CDR3 DNA sequence: TGTGCCAGCAGTTCTAAGAACCGACCGGGACAGGGTCATGGTGAGCAGTTCTTC. The chain joins TRBV11-1 to TRBJ2-1, with 9 bases fitting TRBD1. Unmatched junction bases numbered 21, after V lost 6 bases and J lost 9 bases. The germline gives CDR1 SGHAT, CDR2 FQDESV (reference sequence). CDR3 length: 18 residues.

The chain links TRBV5-1 to TRBJ1-2; 7 bases align to TRBD1. The V gene end was trimmed by 0 bases and the J gene end by 6 bases; junction bases not matched to a gene: 8. Germline-derived CDR1 and CDR2 are SGHRS and YFSETQ. This CDR3 comprises 15 residues. The CDR3 sequence is CASSLVRGREDGYTF. The CDR3 DNA sequence: TGCGCCAGCAGCTTGGTTAGGGGGCGTGAGGATGGCTACACCTTC.

The chain is built from TRBV5-5 and TRBJ1-1, with a possible D match to TRBD1 (5 bases). This CDR3 is built from 14 residues. Germline CDR1 and CDR2: SGHKS and YYEKEE (reference sequence). Trimming took 0 bases from V and 2 from J, leaving 8 bases between them. The CDR3 DNA reads TGTGCCAGCAGCTTGGGTAGGGGTAACACTGAAGCTTTCTTT. Its translation is CASSLGRGNTEAFF.

This chain connects TRBV5-4 to TRBJ1-1; 7 nucleotides match TRBD1. CDR3 length: 14 residues. Germline assignment: CDR1 SGHNT and CDR2 YYREEE (reference sequence). Losses at the gene ends were 4 bases for V and 2 bases for J; bases not matched to a gene: 5. CDR3 region: CASSQGQRNTEAFF. CDR3 DNA: TGTGCCAGCAGCCAGGGACAGAGAAACACTGAAGCTTTCTTT.

The V gene is TRBV21-1, the J gene TRBJ2-1; the table's D call TRBD1 went unverified against the DNA. TRBV21-1 constitutes a pseudogene. The length of the CDR3 is 13 residues. CDR3 amino acids: CAIRARGHGEQFF. CDR3 nucleotide sequence: TGTGCCATACGGGCCAGGGGGCATGGCGAGCAGTTCTTC.

The genes are TRBV7-2 and TRBJ2-5; 11 bases align to TRBD2. CDR1 is SGHTA, CDR2 FQGNSA, per germline. V lost 5 bases to trimming and J lost 5 bases; unmatched junction nucleotides: 7. The CDR3 is 15 residues long. As DNA, the CDR3 is TGTGCCAGCAGCCCTAGGACTAGCGGGTATGAGACCCAGTACTTC. Its protein is CASSPRTSGYETQYF. Filled out from reference TRBV7-2 and TRBJ2-5, the complete variable domain reads GAGVSQSPSNKVTEKGKDVELRCDPISGHTALYWYRQSLGQGLEFLIYFQGNSAPDKSGLPSDRFSAERTGGSVSTLTIQRTQQEDSAVYLCASSPRTSGYETQYFGPGTRLLVL.

The CDR3 protein is CASSPYSGGANYGYTF. CDR3 in DNA: TGTGCCAGCTCACCCTACTCGGGGGGTGCCAACTATGGCTACACCTTC. The chain links TRBV18 to TRBJ1-2, with D possibly TRBD1 on 5 matching bases. V shed 3 bases and J shed 2 bases, with 16 bases lying between them. Germline V gene data show CDR1 as KGHSH and CDR2 as LQKENI. The CDR3 extends over 16 amino acids.

The chain uses TRBV6-6 and TRBJ2-1; TRBD2 might be the D (5 bases). The CDR3 length is 15 residues. V was shortened by 5 bases and J by 1 base, with 12 bases between the two germline ends. Per germline, CDR1 MNHNY and CDR2 SVGAGI (reference sequence). The CDR3 sequence: CASSKLGSSYNEQFF. The CDR3 region has the DNA TGTGCCAGCAGTAAACTAGGGAGTTCCTACAATGAGCAGTTCTTC.

The rearrangement links TRBV2 to TRBJ2-7, with 7 bases aligning to TRBD1. The CDR3 sequence is 12 residues long. CDR1 and CDR2 from the germline V gene are SNHLY and FYNNEI. The J segment lost 6 bases and the V segment lost 6 bases, leaving 5 bases of the junction unmatched. The CDR3 nucleotides read TGTGCCAGCAGGGACTCAGGGGGCGAGCAGTACTTC. Amino acid sequence: CASRDSGGEQYF.

The chain joins TRBV19 to TRBJ1-2, with 10 bases identical to TRBD1. This CDR3 spans 14 amino acids. The V segment lost 5 bases and the J segment 7 bases; nucleotides outside the gene matches: 7. The germline gives CDR1 LNHDA, CDR2 SQIVND (reference sequence). The CDR3 region is CASSPGTGVVGYTF. The DNA of the CDR3 is TGTGCCAGTAGTCCCGGGACAGGGGTTGTTGGCTACACCTTC.

J is TRBJ2-6 and V is TRBV5-1, with 11 bases fitting TRBD1. Germline V gene data show CDR1 as SGHRS and CDR2 as YFSETQ. Germline trimming cut 4 bases from V and 4 bases from J; bases unmatched to any gene: 10. The CDR3 extends over 18 amino acids. This CDR3 is CASSPPGTGGVGANVLTF. The CDR3 coding sequence is TGCGCCAGCAGCCCCCCGGGGACAGGGGGTGTGGGGGCCAACGTCCTGACTTTC. Complete variable domain (other parts from reference TRBV5-1 and TRBJ2-6): KAGVTQTPRYLIKTRGQQVTLSCSPISGHRSVSWYQQTPGQGLQFLFEYFSETQRNKGNFPGRFSGRQFSNSRSEMNVSTLELGDSALYLCASSPPGTGGVGANVLTFGAGSRLTVL.

J is TRBJ2-1 and V is TRBV6-5; 9 bases agree with TRBD2. The CDR3 length is 15 residues. J was trimmed by 9 bases and V by 5 bases; bases with no gene match: 11. Looked up from germline, CDR1 is MNHEY and CDR2 is SVGAGI. The CDR3 sequence is CASSNPSGILGEQFF. The CDR3 bases are TGTGCCAGCAGTAATCCTAGCGGGATTTTAGGTGAGCAGTTCTTC.

V gene TRBV2 combines with J gene TRBJ2-4; 9 nucleotides align to TRBD2. This CDR3 is built from 15 residues. Per germline, CDR1 SNHLY and CDR2 FYNNEI. J gave up 3 bases and V 8 bases, and 8 bases lay outside the gene matches. The CDR3 loop reads CASGLSGSGKNIQYF. CDR3 in DNA: TGTGCCAGCGGACTTAGCGGGAGTGGCAAAAACATTCAGTACTTC.

The rearrangement joins TRBV27 to TRBJ1-1; 10 bases agree with TRBD1. After removal of 0 bases from V and 4 bases from J, the junction contained 2 bases not matched to a gene. The germline CDR1 and CDR2 sequences are MNHEY and SMNVEV (reference sequence). The CDR3 has 15 amino acids. CDR3: CASSLSGTGATEAFF. CDR3 nucleotide sequence: TGTGCCAGCAGTTTATCAGGGACAGGGGCCACTGAAGCTTTCTTT.

This sequence joins TRBV5-1 and TRBJ2-5, with D possibly matching TRBD2 (6 bases). Germline CDR1 SGHRS, CDR2 YFSETQ. Trimming took 9 bases from V and 5 from J, leaving 17 bases between them. The CDR3 is 13 amino acids. The CDR3 region is CATAGGPGETQYF. In nucleotides, the CDR3 is TGCGCCACCGCCGGAGGGCCGGGGGAGACCCAGTACTTC.

The chain employs TRBV7-9 and TRBJ1-4; 9 nucleotides line up with TRBD1. The CDR3 spans 15 residues. With 4 bases clipped from V and 3 bases from J, the junction kept 3 bases outside the gene matches. Germline V gene sequence: CDR1 SEHNR, CDR2 FQNEAQ (reference sequence). The CDR3 loop reads CASSSTGGSNEKLFF. In DNA form, the CDR3 reads TGTGCCAGCAGCTCAACAGGGGGCTCTAATGAAAAACTGTTTTTT.

The chain carries TRBV28 and TRBJ2-3; 10 nucleotides match TRBD2. CDR3 size: 19 residues. Germline V CDR1 and CDR2: MDHEN, SYDVKM. V shed 4 bases, J shed 2 bases, and the junction held 15 bases outside the gene matches. The CDR3 sequence is CASSSSTLGLAELTDTQYF. DNA of the CDR3: TGTGCCAGCAGTTCCTCCACCCTCGGACTAGCGGAACTCACAGATACGCAGTATTTT.

This chain links TRBV6-5 with TRBJ2-7; no clear D gene. Per the germline V gene, CDR1 is MNHEY and CDR2 is SVGAGI. Trimming removed 4 bases from V and 7 bases from J, with 20 bases in between. This CDR3 contains 15 residues. As DNA, the CDR3 is TGTGCCAGCAGTTCCATGGTGGAGCCCTCTGAGGAGCAGTACTTC. Translating gives CASSSMVEPSEEQYF.